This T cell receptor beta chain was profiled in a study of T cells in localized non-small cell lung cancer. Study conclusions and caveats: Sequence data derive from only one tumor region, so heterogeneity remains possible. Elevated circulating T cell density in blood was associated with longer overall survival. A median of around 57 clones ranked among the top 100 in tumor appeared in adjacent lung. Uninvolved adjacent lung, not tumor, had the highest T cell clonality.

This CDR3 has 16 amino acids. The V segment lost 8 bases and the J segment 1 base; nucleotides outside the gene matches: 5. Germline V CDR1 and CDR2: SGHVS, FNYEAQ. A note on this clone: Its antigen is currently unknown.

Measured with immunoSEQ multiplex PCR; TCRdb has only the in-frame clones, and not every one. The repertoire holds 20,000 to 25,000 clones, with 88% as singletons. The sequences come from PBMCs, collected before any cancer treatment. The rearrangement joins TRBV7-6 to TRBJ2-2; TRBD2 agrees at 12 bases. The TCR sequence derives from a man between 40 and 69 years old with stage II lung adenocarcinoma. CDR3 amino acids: CASGPGLAGNTGELFF. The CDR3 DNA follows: TGTGCCAGCGGTCCGGGACTAGCGGGGAACACCGGGGAGCTGTTTTTT.